This T cell receptor beta chain was documented in a study of blood T cell repertoires in COVID-19. Study as a whole: Some COVID-19 samples were acute and others convalescent; all came from the United States, Italy and Spain.

CDR1 and CDR2 (germline): SGDLS, YYNGEE. V shed 0 bases and J shed 2 bases, with 9 bases lying between them. CDR3 length equals 14 residues. The method was immunoSEQ multiplex PCR; TCRdb's version includes in-frame clones alone and lacks a portion of them. The repertoire includes some 240,000 clones, 85% to 90% of them detected once, and roughly 4.8% sits in the top ten. The sequenced material came from peripheral blood. The chain joins TRBV9 to TRBJ2-7; TRBD2 is a possible D gene (7 bases). The receptor's source is a woman in her thirties or forties who had recovered from COVID-19. The CDR3 DNA reads TGTGCCAGCAGCGTAGAAGGGGGGGCCTACGAGCAGTACTTC. This codes for CASSVEGGAYEQYF.